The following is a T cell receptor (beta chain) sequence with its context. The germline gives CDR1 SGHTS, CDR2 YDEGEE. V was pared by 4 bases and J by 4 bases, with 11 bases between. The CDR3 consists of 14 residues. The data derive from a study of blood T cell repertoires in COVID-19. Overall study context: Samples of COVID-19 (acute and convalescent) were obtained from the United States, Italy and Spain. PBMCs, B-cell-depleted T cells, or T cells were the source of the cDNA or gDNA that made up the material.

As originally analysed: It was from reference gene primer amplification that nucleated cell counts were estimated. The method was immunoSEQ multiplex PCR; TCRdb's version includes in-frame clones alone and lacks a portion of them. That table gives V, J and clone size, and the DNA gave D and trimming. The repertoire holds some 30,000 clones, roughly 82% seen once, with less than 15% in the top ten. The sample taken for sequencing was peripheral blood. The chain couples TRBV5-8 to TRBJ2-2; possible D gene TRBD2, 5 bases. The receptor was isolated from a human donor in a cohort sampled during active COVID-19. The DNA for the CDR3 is TGTGCCAGCAGCGCGAGGGTGGTCACCGGGGAGCTGTTTTTT. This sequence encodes CASSARVVTGELFF.